This entry is about one TCR beta chain. The data were obtained in a study of blood T cell repertoires in COVID-19. CDR3 length: 13 residues. V gave up 2 bases and J gave up 8 bases, with 12 bases separating them. In germline, CDR1 is MDHEN, CDR2 SYDVKM. Produced via immunoSEQ multiplex PCR; TCRdb's table is partial and in-frame only. The data contain over 250,000 clones, more than 80% of them singletons. Sequenced input: PBMCs or T cells enriched from blood (not recorded which). This chain connects TRBV28 to TRBJ1-2; D is ambiguous. The source is a woman aged 18-35 years who had recovered from COVID-19. The CDR3 here is CASSLEGSRGYTF. As DNA, the CDR3 is TGTGCCAGCAGTTTAGAGGGCTCGAGGGGCTACACCTTC.